This entry lists 18 T cell receptor beta chains sequenced from one sample in a study of regulatory T cells. Primers: 52 TRBV forward and 13 TRBJ reverse. Generated by immunoSEQ multiplex PCR, the TCRdb table keeps only in-frame clones and is missing some. The repertoire consists of about 17,000 clones, with 80% to 95% occurring once and the leading ten covering approximately 30%. Input material: CD8+ T cells sorted from blood. The receptor source for this set is a person aged 18-30 years with CD3G deficiency.

The chain recombines TRBV6-5 with TRBJ2-7; 9 bases fit TRBD1. CDR1 is MNHEY and CDR2 is SVGAGI in the germline V gene. The CDR3 runs to 10 residues. V shed 8 bases and J 7 bases; nucleotides not matched to a gene: 0. Written as DNA, the CDR3 is TGTGCCAGCGGGACAGGGGAGCAGTACTTC. Protein product: CASGTGEQYF.

The chain links TRBV14 to TRBJ2-1; D uncertain. Between the trimmed V and J ends, which lost 4 bases and 9 bases, there was a span of 19 bases. This CDR3 spans 15 amino acids. Germline lookup yields CDR1 SGHDN and CDR2 FVKESK. CDR3 coding DNA: TGTGCCAGCAGCCCCGGGTGGGTCCCCTTTGCTGAGCAGTTCTTC. It codes for CASSPGWVPFAEQFF. Full variable domain (rest looked up from reference TRBV14 and TRBJ2-1): EAGVTQFPSHSVIEKGQTVTLRCDPISGHDNLYWYRRVMGKEIKFLLHFVKESKQDESGMPNNRFLAERTGGTYSTLKVQPAELEDSGVYFCASSPGWVPFAEQFFGPGTRLTVL.

The CDR3 region has the DNA TGCGCCAGCAGTGAGACAGCCAATTCACCCCTCCACTTT. Encoded protein: CASSETANSPLHF. The gene calls are TRBV10-2 and TRBJ1-6, with D uncertain. CDR3 length: 13 amino acids. V lost 2 bases and J lost 7, with 6 bases in between. Germline CDR1 is WSHSY and CDR2 is SAAADI.

This clone appeared once. In nucleotides, the CDR3 is TGTGCCAGCAGCTTGTCTGTCACAGGGGCTAGTGAGCAGTACTTC. Its translation: CASSLSVTGASEQYF. The rearrangement uses TRBV11-2 and TRBJ2-7, with TRBD1 matching 7 bases. The V segment lost 3 bases and the J segment 7 bases; nucleotides outside the gene matches: 12. The CDR3 is 15 amino acids. Germline lookup yields CDR1 SGHAT and CDR2 FQNNGV.

CDR3 region: CASSLAAVPETQYF. CDR3 in DNA: TGTGCCAGCAGCTTAGCAGCAGTCCCAGAGACCCAGTACTTC. This chain uses TRBV7-8 with TRBJ2-5, with unresolved D. V lost 0 bases and J lost 4, with 9 bases in between. This CDR3 spans 14 amino acids. The V gene's germline CDR1 is SGHVS and CDR2 FQNEAQ.

This chain uses TRBV28 with TRBJ1-5, with D perhaps matching TRBD1 (6 bases). Trimming left V 5 bases short and J 3 bases short, with 11 bases between. This CDR3 is 14 amino acids long. CDR1 is MDHEN and CDR2 is SYDVKM in the germline V gene. The CDR3 nucleotides read TGTGCCAGCAGTCCCGGACAGTTCAATCAGCCCCAGCATTTT. Translating gives CASSPGQFNQPQHF.

This clone was picked up a small number of times. DNA for the CDR3: TGTGCCAGCACTGGGACAGGGCTGCACGAGCAGTACTTC. It is translated as CASTGTGLHEQYF. The genes are TRBV6-1 and TRBJ2-7, with 9 bases lining up with TRBD1. Looked up from germline, CDR1 is MNHNS and CDR2 is SASEGT. Unmatched junction bases numbered 6, after V lost 7 bases and J lost 5 bases. The length of the CDR3 is 13 residues.

The rearrangement joins TRBV7-8 to TRBJ2-5; 11 nucleotides agree with TRBD2. The CDR3 has 16 amino acids. J was trimmed by 3 bases and V by 8 bases; bases with no gene match: 11. Germline CDR1 SGHVS, CDR2 FQNEAQ. The CDR3 spells CASATLKLAGEETQYF. The CDR3 nucleotides read TGTGCCAGCGCTACCCTTAAACTAGCGGGGGAAGAGACCCAGTACTTC.

This sequence joins TRBV4-1 and TRBJ2-2, with D unclear. The germline V and J ends were trimmed by 4 bases and 8 bases, with 5 bases remaining between them. The germline CDR1 and CDR2 sequences are MGHRA and YSYEKL. The CDR3 has 11 amino acids. The CDR3 bases are TGCGCCAGCAGCCTGCTAGGGGAGCTGTTTTTT. It encodes CASSLLGELFF.

The table lists this clone with a count of one. This sequence joins TRBV5-1 and TRBJ2-3; 7 nucleotides match TRBD2. The ends lost 0 bases at V and 2 bases at J; junction bases unmatched: 9. This CDR3 has 17 amino acids. CDR1 SGHRS and CDR2 YFSETQ come from the germline V gene. CDR3 loop: CASSLGLGSGFTDTQYF. DNA for the CDR3: TGCGCCAGCAGCTTGGGTCTGGGTAGCGGGTTCACAGATACGCAGTATTTT.

This clone has just a few counts. The chain links TRBV28 to TRBJ2-1, with D perhaps TRBD1 (5 bases). Germline V gene data show CDR1 as MDHEN and CDR2 as SYDVKM. Trimming left V 4 bases short and J 10 bases short, with 8 bases between. The CDR3 covers 11 residues. In DNA, the CDR3 is TGTGCCAGCAGTTGGGGCGGAGAGCAGTTCTTC. Protein: CASSWGGEQFF.

This rearrangement joins TRBV28 to TRBJ2-1, with 7 bases fitting TRBD2. The V gene's germline CDR1 is MDHEN and CDR2 SYDVKM. This CDR3 comprises 13 residues. The V gene end was trimmed by 6 bases and the J gene end by 4 bases; junction bases not matched to a gene: 3. The chain's CDR3 is CASSPGGYNEQFF. For the CDR3, the DNA is TGTGCCAGCAGCCCGGGAGGATACAATGAGCAGTTCTTC.

The chain carries TRBV11-2 and TRBJ2-5; D not certain. In germline, CDR1 is SGHAT, CDR2 FQNNGV. This CDR3 region has 14 residues. Trimming pared 2 bases from V and 3 bases from J, leaving 10 bases between. The CDR3 sequence: CASSLRAGEETQYF. For the CDR3, the DNA is TGTGCCAGCAGCTTACGGGCTGGGGAAGAGACCCAGTACTTC. Based on the CDR3 plus reference TRBV11-2 and TRBJ2-5, the full variable domain is EAGVAQSPRYKIIEKRQSVAFWCNPISGHATLYWYQQILGQGPKLLIQFQNNGVVDDSQLPKDRFSAERLKGVDSTLKIQPAKLEDSAVYLCASSLRAGEETQYFGPGTRLLVL.

In nucleotides, the CDR3 is TGTGCCAGCTTACCGGGACGGCAGTACTTC. As protein: CASLPGRQYF. The rearrangement uses TRBV2 and TRBJ2-7; D assignment may be TRBD1 or TRBD2 (5 bases each). The CDR3 spans 10 residues. V gave up 8 bases and J gave up 9 bases, with 11 bases separating them. Germline CDR1 and CDR2: SNHLY and FYNNEI.

Turning to this clone: Different DNA sequences within this sample yield the same CDR3. The J gene is TRBJ2-5, the V gene TRBV6-5; D remains unclear. V shed 0 bases and J shed 5 bases, with 7 bases lying between them. CDR3 length equals 13 residues. The germline CDR1 and CDR2 sequences are MNHEY and SVGAGI. CDR3 in DNA: TGTGCCAGCAGTTACTCTGACGGGGAGACCCAGTACTTC. Translating gives CASSYSDGETQYF.

J is TRBJ2-1 and V is TRBV5-1; D gene ambiguous. Germline lookup yields CDR1 SGHRS and CDR2 YFSETQ. CDR3 length equals 15 residues. Trimming cost V 0 bases and J 0 bases, with 7 bases left between them. The DNA of the CDR3 is TGCGCCAGCAGCTTGGGGCAGAGCTCCTACAATGAGCAGTTCTTC. It specifies CASSLGQSSYNEQFF.

The chain carries TRBV19 and TRBJ1-2; D is ambiguous. In germline, CDR1 is LNHDA, CDR2 SQIVND (reference sequence). V gave up 9 bases and J gave up 6 bases, with 11 bases separating them. The length of the CDR3 is 11 residues. CDR3 sequence reads: CASQTGHGYTF. The CDR3 DNA reads TGTGCCAGCCAGACCGGGCATGGCTACACCTTC.

In this sample, this clone turned up once. The chain has TRBV30 and TRBJ1-3; no reliable D call. Germline V lookup: CDR1 GTSNPN, CDR2 SVGIG (reference sequence). V shed 5 bases and J shed 4 bases, with 12 bases lying between them. The CDR3 loop spans 13 amino acids. This chain's CDR3 is CAWSDQGGNTIYF. The CDR3, as DNA: TGTGCCTGGTCTGATCAAGGGGGAAACACCATATATTTT.